This T cell receptor (beta chain) was captured by sequencing in a study of cytomegalovirus exposure and HLA in healthy donors. The germline gives CDR1 MNHEY, CDR2 SMNVEV (reference sequence). CDR3 length: 13 residues. J lost 2 bases, V lost 8 bases, and 5 bases had no gene match. Primers: 60 Vbeta forward and 13 Jbeta reverse. Profiled with immunoSEQ multiplex PCR; TCRdb holds only in-frame clones, not every one. The table includes some 97,000 clones, around 75% detected once. Sequencing was carried out using PBMCs. The clonotype comes from a woman aged 18-35 years in good health and CMV-seropositive. This chain connects TRBV27 to TRBJ1-1; 7 bases align to TRBD1. The CDR3 here is CASSRQGNTEAFF. CDR3 sequence (DNA): TGTGCCAGCTCCCGACAGGGAAACACTGAAGCTTTCTTT.